This TCR beta chain was documented in a study of beta chain features in type 1 diabetes. CDR3 length: 13 amino acids. Germline CDR1 and CDR2: SNHLY and FYNNEI. Trimming removed 4 bases at V and 4 bases at J, with 10 bases between. Of the isolated RNA, all was reverse transcribed, and so the sequenced material was expressed TCRB transcripts. Average reads for naive, central memory and regulatory T cell samples were about 4 million. Only in-frame clones appear in the TCRdb table, and some are missing; sequencing was by immunoSEQ multiplex PCR. The sample consists of about 650,000 clones, roughly 12% of them appearing once. Overall study results and limits: For Type 1 diabetes patients, all four CD4+ subsets carried TCRB CDR3s that were moderately but significantly shorter. Small HLA sub-analyses could not settle whether HLA shapes TCRB rearrangement.

This clone was counted only a few times. What it recognizes is unknown. Sorting of CD4+ naive, central memory, regulatory and stem cell-like memory cells was performed via CD45RO/CCR7/CD25/CD127/CD95/CD27. This chain uses TRBV2 with TRBJ1-2; no definite D call. The sequence came from a man aged 25-40 years with type 1 diabetes. Sequencing was carried out using naive CD4+ T cells from blood. CDR3 sequence (DNA): TGTGCCAGCAGTGCCCGCACACTCTATGGCTACACCTTC. The encoded protein is CASSARTLYGYTF.